The source of this TCR beta chain is a study of cytomegalovirus exposure and HLA in healthy donors. Study background: The study placed 70% to 85% of its approximately 360 genotyped donors in the Caucasian-associated ancestry cluster. Points from the study as a whole: Available immune exposure information was restricted to CMV serostatus only. Earlier findings revealed that most TCR beta V segments proved productive either about 90% or about 30% of the time.

Amplification used 60 Vbeta primers and 13 Jbeta primers. Method: immunoSEQ multiplex PCR; TCRdb's copy keeps in-frame clones and lacks some. The sample comprises tens of thousands of clones, around three quarters of which are singletons, and over 7.5% rests with the top ten. Trimming cost V 0 bases and J 2 bases, with 17 bases left between them. Germline CDR1 SGHRS, CDR2 YFSETQ. This CDR3 contains 17 residues. This clone was seen a single time. Its antigen is not identified. Sequenced: PBMCs. The chain is built from TRBV5-1 and TRBJ1-1; possibly TRBD1 for D (6 bases). The TCR was taken from a man in his 60s in good health and CMV-seropositive. The CDR3 DNA sequence: TGCGCCAGCAGCTTGGAAAGAGCAGGGGTCATAAACACTGAAGCTTTCTTT. As protein: CASSLERAGVINTEAFF.